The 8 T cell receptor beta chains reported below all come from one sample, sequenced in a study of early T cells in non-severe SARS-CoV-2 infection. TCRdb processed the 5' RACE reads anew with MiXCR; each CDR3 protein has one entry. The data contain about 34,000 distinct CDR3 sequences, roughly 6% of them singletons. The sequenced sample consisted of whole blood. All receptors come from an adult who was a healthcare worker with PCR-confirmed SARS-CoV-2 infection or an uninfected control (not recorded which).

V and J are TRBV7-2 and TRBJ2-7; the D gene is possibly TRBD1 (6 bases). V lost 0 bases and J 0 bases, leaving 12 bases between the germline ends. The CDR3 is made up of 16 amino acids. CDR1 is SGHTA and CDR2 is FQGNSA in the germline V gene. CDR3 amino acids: CASSLALDRLSYEQYF. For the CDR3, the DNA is TGTGCCAGCAGCTTAGCCCTGGACAGACTCTCCTACGAGCAGTACTTC.

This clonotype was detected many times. The CDR3 reads CASTPTGTSYGYTF. CDR3 in DNA: TGTGCCAGCACCCCGACAGGGACATCTTATGGCTACACCTTC. The rearrangement links TRBV28 to TRBJ1-2, with 7 nucleotides matching TRBD1. This CDR3 contains 14 residues. In germline, CDR1 is MDHEN, CDR2 SYDVKM. V dropped 7 bases and J dropped 5; count of bases not matched to a gene: 10.

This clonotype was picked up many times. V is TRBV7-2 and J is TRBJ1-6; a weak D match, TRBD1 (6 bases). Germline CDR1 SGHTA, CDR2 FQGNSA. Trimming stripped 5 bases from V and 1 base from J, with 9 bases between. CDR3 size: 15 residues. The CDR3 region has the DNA TGTGCCAGCAGCGGGGGGACATCCTATAATTCACCCCTCCACTTT. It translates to CASSGGTSYNSPLHF.

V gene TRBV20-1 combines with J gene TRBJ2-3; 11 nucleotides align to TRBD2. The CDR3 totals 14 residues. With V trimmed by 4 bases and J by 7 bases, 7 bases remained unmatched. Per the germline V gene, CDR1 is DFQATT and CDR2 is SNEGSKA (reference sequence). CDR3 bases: TGCAGTGCTAAGCCGGGACTAGCGGCCTATACGCAGTATTTT. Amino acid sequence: CSAKPGLAAYTQYF.

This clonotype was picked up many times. The CDR3 protein is CASRIWSNYGYTF. The CDR3 coding sequence is TGTGCCAGCAGAATTTGGAGTAACTATGGCTACACCTTC. This rearrangement joins TRBV6-2 or TRBV6-3 to TRBJ1-2; no firm D call. CDR1 and CDR2 from the germline V gene are MNHEY and SVGEGT. V shed 6 bases and J shed 1 base, with 9 bases lying between them. The CDR3 is 13 amino acids.

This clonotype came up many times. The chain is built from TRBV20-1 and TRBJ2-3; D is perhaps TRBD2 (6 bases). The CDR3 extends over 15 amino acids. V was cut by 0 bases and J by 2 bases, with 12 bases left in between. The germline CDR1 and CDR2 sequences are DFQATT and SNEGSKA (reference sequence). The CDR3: CSAREAGTPTDTQYF. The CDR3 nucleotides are TGCAGTGCTAGAGAGGCGGGGACCCCCACAGATACGCAGTATTTT.

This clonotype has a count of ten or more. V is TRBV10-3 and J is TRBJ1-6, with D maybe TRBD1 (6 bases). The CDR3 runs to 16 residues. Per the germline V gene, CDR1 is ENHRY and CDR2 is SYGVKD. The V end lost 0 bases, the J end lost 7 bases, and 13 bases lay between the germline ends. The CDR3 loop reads CAISESKRGPNSPLHF. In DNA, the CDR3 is TGTGCCATCAGTGAGTCGAAGCGGGGGCCGAATTCACCCCTCCACTTT.

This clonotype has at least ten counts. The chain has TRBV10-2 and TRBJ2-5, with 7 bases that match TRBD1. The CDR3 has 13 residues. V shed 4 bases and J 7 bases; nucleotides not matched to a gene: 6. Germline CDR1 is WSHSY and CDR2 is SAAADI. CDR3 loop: CASSGTGDGTQYF. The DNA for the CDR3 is TGCGCCAGCAGTGGAACAGGGGATGGGACCCAGTACTTC.